A single sample gave rise to the 18 T cell receptor beta chains below, sequenced in a study of OX40 agonist ivuxolimab in advanced cancers. Assay used: immunoSEQ multiplex PCR; TCRdb lists only in-frame clones, some missing. The profile shows 150,000 to 180,000 clones, roughly 94% of them singletons. The specimen was CD4+ or CD8+ T cells sorted from blood, collected in a trial of the OX40 agonist ivuxolimab. Receptor source: an adult with an advanced solid tumor such as melanoma, head and neck, liver or kidney cancer.

The V call is TRBV5-6, the J call TRBJ2-7, with 10 bases identical to TRBD2. This CDR3 spans 14 amino acids. J gave up 2 bases and V 3 bases, and 2 bases lay outside the gene matches. Germline V lookup: CDR1 SGHDT, CDR2 YYEEEE. CDR3 bases: TGTGCCAGCAGCTGGACTAGCGGACCCTACGAGCAGTACTTC. Its protein is CASSWTSGPYEQYF.

V is TRBV28 and J is TRBJ2-7, with 7 bases matching TRBD1. The CDR3 extends over 15 amino acids. The trim removed 5 bases at V and 2 bases at J, leaving 9 bases unmatched. Germline V gene data show CDR1 as MDHEN and CDR2 as SYDVKM. The CDR3 sequence: CASSPIRDSPYEQYF. Written as DNA, the CDR3 is TGTGCCAGCAGTCCCATACGGGACAGTCCCTACGAGCAGTACTTC.

The rearrangement joins TRBV19 to TRBJ1-2, with 11 bases fitting TRBD1. J was trimmed by 5 bases and V by 6 bases; bases with no gene match: 8. CDR1 and CDR2 (germline): LNHDA, SQIVND (reference sequence). The CDR3 covers 15 residues. This chain's CDR3 is CASRWTGGQEYGYTF. CDR3 bases: TGTGCCAGTAGGTGGACAGGGGGCCAGGAGTATGGCTACACCTTC.

This clone appeared a single time. CDR3 loop: CASSPRGGAGGNTDTQYF. The CDR3 DNA follows: TGTGCCAGCAGCCCGAGGGGGGGAGCGGGAGGTAACACAGATACGCAGTATTTT. The chain couples TRBV28 to TRBJ2-3, with 9 nucleotides matching TRBD2. The CDR3 runs 18 residues. In germline, CDR1 is MDHEN, CDR2 SYDVKM. Unmatched junction bases numbered 15, after V lost 6 bases and J lost 2 bases.

The chain carries TRBV19 and TRBJ2-5, with a weak D call TRBD1 (5 bases). The CDR3 spans 14 residues. V gave up 6 bases and J gave up 11 bases, with 22 bases separating them. From germline, CDR1 is LNHDA and CDR2 SQIVND (reference sequence). CDR3 DNA sequence: TGTGCCAGTAGCTCCAGGGCTCCCCGCCTGGGGCAGTACTTC. It yields the protein CASSSRAPRLGQYF.

This rearrangement joins TRBV5-1 to TRBJ1-1, with unresolved D. Germline values: CDR1 SGHRS, CDR2 YFSETQ. This CDR3 is built from 14 residues. V lost 4 bases, J lost 4 bases, and 14 bases lay in between. CDR3 sequence: CASSTSGSGTEAFF. Here the CDR3 DNA reads TGCGCCAGCAGCACCTCGGGGTCTGGCACTGAAGCTTTCTTT.

V is TRBV7-8 and J is TRBJ2-4, with 8 bases that match TRBD1. CDR1 is SGHVS and CDR2 is FQNEAQ in the germline V gene. The length of the CDR3 is 20 residues. V lost 5 bases and J lost 0; bases outside the gene matches: 18. Here the CDR3 DNA reads TGTGCCAGCAGCCTCACGGGACAGGAAAGAACGTCCGTAGCCAAAAACATTCAGTACTTC. It specifies CASSLTGQERTSVAKNIQYF.

The rearrangement joins TRBV5-1 to TRBJ1-3; weak D call: TRBD1 (6 bases). Germline V CDR1 and CDR2: SGHRS, YFSETQ. Trimming removed 4 bases at V and 3 bases at J, with 11 bases between. The CDR3 has 14 amino acids. CDR3 in DNA: TGCGCCAGCAGCCCCGGACAGAATGGAAACACCATATATTTT. Amino acid sequence: CASSPGQNGNTIYF.

This clone was found once. V usage is TRBV10-3 and J usage is TRBJ2-7; 14 bases align to TRBD2. The V segment lost 10 bases and the J segment 4 bases; nucleotides outside the gene matches: 6. The germline V gene has CDR1 ENHRY and CDR2 SYGVKD. The CDR3 runs 14 residues. The DNA of the CDR3 is TGTGCCACAACGGGGACTAGCGGGGGTTACGAGCAGTACTTC. As protein: CATTGTSGGYEQYF.

This chain uses TRBV1 with TRBJ2-5; no DNA check was done on the table's D call, TRBD2. The J call may be wrong; the DNA end is better matched by TRBJ2-7. TRBV1 is reported as a pseudogene. This CDR3 contains 16 residues. CDR3 in amino acids: CTSSQGSSGTPYEQYF. The CDR3 DNA is TGCACCAGCAGCCAAGGCTCTAGCGGGACCCCCTACGAGCAGTACTTC.

The chain links TRBV11-3 to TRBJ1-1; no definite D call. This CDR3 spans 13 amino acids. Looked up from germline, CDR1 is SGHNT and CDR2 is YENEEA. Trimming stripped 0 bases from V and 11 bases from J, with 13 bases between. DNA for the CDR3: TGTGCCAGCAGCTTAGATCCGGGGAGAACTGCTTTCTTT. Translated, it gives CASSLDPGRTAFF.

The gene calls are TRBV27 and TRBJ1-5; 9 bases match TRBD1. This CDR3 spans 16 amino acids. V was pared by 4 bases and J by 7 bases, with 11 bases of the junction left unmatched. The germline V gene encodes CDR1 MNHEY and CDR2 SMNVEV (reference sequence). The CDR3 loop is CASSYLTGGAGQPQHF. The CDR3 region has the DNA TGTGCCAGCAGTTACCTAACAGGGGGCGCGGGGCAGCCCCAGCATTTT.

This clone was detected only once. This chain connects TRBV5-1 to TRBJ2-7; tentative D call: TRBD2 (6 bases). The V and J ends lost 4 bases and 2 bases respectively, with 13 bases between them. The CDR3 runs to 14 residues. Germline-derived CDR1 and CDR2 are SGHRS and YFSETQ. In DNA, the CDR3 is TGCGCCAGCAGCCCCTCCGGGGGACCCTACGAGCAGTACTTC. It yields the protein CASSPSGGPYEQYF.

The genes are TRBV5-1 and TRBJ2-5; no reliable D call. The length of the CDR3 is 11 residues. Trimming shortened V by 5 bases and J by 4 bases, and 6 bases separated the two germline ends. Per the germline V gene, CDR1 is SGHRS and CDR2 is YFSETQ. The CDR3 protein is CASRAVETQYF. For the CDR3, the DNA is TGCGCCAGCAGGGCAGTAGAGACCCAGTACTTC.

The chain is built from TRBV19 and TRBJ1-2; perhaps TRBD1 as D (6 bases). The CDR3 has 15 residues. The germline CDR1 and CDR2 sequences are LNHDA and SQIVND (reference sequence). The V end was cut by 2 bases, the J end by 4 bases, with 14 bases between. CDR3 coding DNA: TGTGCCAGTAGTATACCCAACAGGGTTTCCTATGGCTACACCTTC. Residues: CASSIPNRVSYGYTF.

This rearrangement joins TRBV29-1 to TRBJ1-2; the D is unclear. This CDR3 comprises 10 residues. Germline CDR1 SQVTM, CDR2 ANQGSEA. Trimming shortened V by 7 bases and J by 3 bases, and 6 bases separated the two germline ends. The chain's CDR3 is CSARHYGYTF. The CDR3 DNA reads as TGCAGCGCGAGGCACTATGGCTACACCTTC.

The chain has TRBV18 and TRBJ1-4; D uncertain. V was pared by 2 bases and J by 3 bases, with 7 bases between. This CDR3 comprises 14 residues. CDR1 and CDR2 (germline): KGHSH, LQKENI. Here the CDR3 DNA reads TGTGCCAGCTCACCATTGGAGCCTAATGAAAAACTGTTTTTT. Translating gives CASSPLEPNEKLFF.

The rearrangement joins TRBV5-1 to TRBJ1-4; D is ambiguous. This CDR3 comprises 16 residues. Germline CDR1 reads SGHRS; CDR2 reads YFSETQ. V lost 0 bases to trimming and J lost 6 bases, with 15 bases between them. CDR3 in amino acids: CASSLEIRSGYEKLFF. The CDR3, as DNA: TGCGCCAGCAGCTTGGAAATCAGGTCTGGCTATGAAAAACTGTTTTTT.